The sequence of this T cell receptor (beta chain) was determined in a study of blood T cell repertoires in COVID-19. With 5 bases removed from V and 5 bases from J, the gap between germline ends came to 19 bases. The CDR3 spans 16 residues. The germline V gene encodes CDR1 LNHDA and CDR2 SQIVND (reference sequence). The data were produced by immunoSEQ multiplex PCR, yet TCRdb's version contains in-frame clones alone and is incomplete. The sample holds about 270,000 clones, 85% to 90% seen once. Sample: PBMCs or T cells enriched from blood (not recorded which). This chain uses TRBV19 with TRBJ2-1; D may be TRBD2 (6 bases). The TCR was taken from a woman between 55 and 75 years old who had recovered from COVID-19. In DNA, the CDR3 is TGTGCCAGTAGTTCTACGACTAGGGCCGTCAACAATGAGCAGTTCTTC. This encodes CASSSTTRAVNNEQFF.